One and the same sample provided the 2 T cell receptor beta chains below, sequenced in a study of cytomegalovirus exposure and HLA in healthy donors. The PCR used 60 Vbeta and 13 Jbeta primers. Only in-frame clones appear in the TCRdb table, and some are missing; sequencing was by immunoSEQ multiplex PCR. Seen here are approximately 27,000 clones, almost 70% observed once, and the top ten hold more than 3.5%. Sequences were obtained from PBMCs. These receptors were taken from a woman aged 45-65 years in good health and CMV-seronegative.

The gene calls are TRBV5-1 and TRBJ1-1; D not resolved. The V and J ends lost 2 bases and 5 bases respectively, with 13 bases between them. Germline V CDR1 and CDR2: SGHRS, YFSETQ. The CDR3 loop spans 14 amino acids. In DNA form, the CDR3 reads TGCGCCAGCAGCTTAGGAGGAGGTTTTACTGAAGCTTTCTTT. This codes for CASSLGGGFTEAFF.

By frequency in the sample, this clone is large. The sample contains more than one DNA sequence encoding this CDR3. V and J are TRBV6-4 and TRBJ2-6, with 11 bases matching TRBD1. Germline V gene data show CDR1 as MRHNA and CDR2 as SNTAGT. The junction had 0 bases not matched to a gene; V was cut back by 2 bases and J by 0 bases. The CDR3 has 17 amino acids. For the CDR3, the DNA is TGTGCCAGCAGTGACGGGACAGGGGGCTCTGGGGCCAACGTCCTGACTTTC. Translating gives CASSDGTGGSGANVLTF.